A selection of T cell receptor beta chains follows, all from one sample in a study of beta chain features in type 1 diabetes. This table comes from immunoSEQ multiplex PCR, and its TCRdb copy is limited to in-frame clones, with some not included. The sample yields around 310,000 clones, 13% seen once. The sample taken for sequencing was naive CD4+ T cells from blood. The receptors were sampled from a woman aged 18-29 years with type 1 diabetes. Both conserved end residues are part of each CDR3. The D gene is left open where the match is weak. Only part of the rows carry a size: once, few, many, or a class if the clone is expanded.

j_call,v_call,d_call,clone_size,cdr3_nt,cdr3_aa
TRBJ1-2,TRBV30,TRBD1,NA,TGTGCCTGGAGCCTCCGGGACAGGGACCTTCGGGGCTACACCTTC,CAWSLRDRDLRGYTF
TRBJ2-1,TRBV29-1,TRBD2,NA,TGCAGCGTTGAGGCAGCGGGAGTTTCGGGGCAGTTCTTC,CSVEAAGVSGQFF
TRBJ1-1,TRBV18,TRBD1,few,TGTGCCAGCTCACCAGGCAGCAAGGGGGCTACTGAAGCTTTCTTT,CASSPGSKGATEAFF
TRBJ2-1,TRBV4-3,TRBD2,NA,TGCGCCAGCAGCCAAGATCCCGGGACTAGCGGGACCAACAATGAGCAGTTCTTC,CASSQDPGTSGTNNEQFF
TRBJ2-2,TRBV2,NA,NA,TGTGCCAGCAGCAGACTGACGAACACCGGGGAGCTGTTTTTT,CASSRLTNTGELFF
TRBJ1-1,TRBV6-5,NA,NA,TGTGCCAGCAGTGCCAGGGGACGCAATCCTGAAGCTTTCTTT,CASSARGRNPEAFF
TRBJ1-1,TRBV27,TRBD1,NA,TGTGCCAGCAGTCTCCGACAGGGGCTCCGGAACACTGAAGCTTTCTTT,CASSLRQGLRNTEAFF
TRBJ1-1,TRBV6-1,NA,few,TGTGCCAGCAGTGCCGAACCGGGGGTTAACGGTGAAGCTTTCTTT,CASSAEPGVNGEAFF
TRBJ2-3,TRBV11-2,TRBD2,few,TGTGCCAGCAGTCGTAGCGGGAGGGCGTCGCAGTATTTT,CASSRSGRASQYF
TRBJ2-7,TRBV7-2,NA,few,TGTGCCAGCAGCTTCAGGAACTCCTACGAGCAGTACTTC,CASSFRNSYEQYF
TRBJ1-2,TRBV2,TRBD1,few,TGTGCCAGAAGGGACAGTGAATATGGCTACACCTTC,CARRDSEYGYTF
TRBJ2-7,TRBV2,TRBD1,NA,TGTGCCAGCAGTGGACAGGGGACGACCTACGAGCAGTACTTC,CASSGQGTTYEQYF
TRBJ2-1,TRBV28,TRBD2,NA,TGTGCCAGCAGCGCCTCAGGGGGCGGACTAGCGGGAATTCGGTACAATGAGCAGTTCTTC,CASSASGGGLAGIRYNEQFF
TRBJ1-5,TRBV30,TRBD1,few,TGTGCCTGGAGTGTACCCTGGGACAGGGGGAATCAGCCCCAGCATTTT,CAWSVPWDRGNQPQHF
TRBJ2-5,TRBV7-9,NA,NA,TGTGCCAGCAGAAGCACAGCCTTTCAAGAGACCCAGTACTTC,CASRSTAFQETQYF
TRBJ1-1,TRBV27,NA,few,TGTGCCAGCAGTTTATTGCGGCCGAACACTGAAGCTTTCTTT,CASSLLRPNTEAFF
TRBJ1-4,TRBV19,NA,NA,TGTGCCAGCACAACTAATGAAAAACTGTTTTTT,CASTTNEKLFF
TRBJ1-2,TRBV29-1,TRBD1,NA,TGCAGCGTGGGCCTGCAGGGGGCGCGAGACTATGGCTACACCTTC,CSVGLQGARDYGYTF
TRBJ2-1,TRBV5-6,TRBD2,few,TGTGCCAGCAGACCCCTCGGAGCGGGAGAGGTTGAGCAGTTCTTC,CASRPLGAGEVEQFF
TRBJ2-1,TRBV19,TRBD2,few,TGTGCCAGTAGTATAATACTAGCGAAATCCGGGGGTGAGCAGTTCTTC,CASSIILAKSGGEQFF
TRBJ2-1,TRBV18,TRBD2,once,TGTGCCAGCTCACCACCGGCTAGCGGGAGCACTGAGCAGTTCTTC,CASSPPASGSTEQFF
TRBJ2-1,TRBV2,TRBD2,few,TGTGCCAGCAGCGTTCCGGGACTAGTCAATGAGCAGTTCTTC,CASSVPGLVNEQFF
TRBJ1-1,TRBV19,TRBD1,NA,TGTGCCAGTATAGACAGGGGCCACCAAGGCACTGAAGCTTTCTTT,CASIDRGHQGTEAFF
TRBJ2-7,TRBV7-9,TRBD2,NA,TGTGCCAGCAGCAGGGGGGCTAGCGGGAGTCGGTACGAGCAGTACTTC,CASSRGASGSRYEQYF
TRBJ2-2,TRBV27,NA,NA,TGTGCCAGCAGTCCCTCGGGAGTCTTAGACACCGGGGAGCTGTTTTTT,CASSPSGVLDTGELFF
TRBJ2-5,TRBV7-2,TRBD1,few,TGTGCCAGCAGTTACAGGGGGCAGGAGACCCAGTACTTC,CASSYRGQETQYF
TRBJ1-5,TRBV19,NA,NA,TGTGCCAGTAGTGGACTGGACAGCCCCAATCAGCCCCAGCATTTT,CASSGLDSPNQPQHF
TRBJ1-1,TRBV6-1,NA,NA,TGTGCCAGCAGTGAATACCCGTCCGGTGAAGCTTTCTTT,CASSEYPSGEAFF
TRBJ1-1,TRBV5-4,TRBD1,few,TGTGCCAGCAGCCTAGGCGTAGGGGGCGGAGGAGCAACTGAAGCTTTCTTT,CASSLGVGGGGATEAFF
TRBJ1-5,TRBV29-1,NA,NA,TGCAGCGTTCGGCCGGGGAATAGCAATCAGCCCCAGCATTTT,CSVRPGNSNQPQHF
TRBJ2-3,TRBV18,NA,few,TGTGCCAGCTCACCGATCGGGACTCCGTGGGGGGATACGCAGTATTTT,CASSPIGTPWGDTQYF
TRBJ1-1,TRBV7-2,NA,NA,TGTGCCAGCAGCTTACTAGGGAACACTGAAGCTTTCTTT,CASSLLGNTEAFF
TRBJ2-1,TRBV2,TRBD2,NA,TGTGCCAGCAGGAGACTAGCGAGAAGAGCAAATGAGCAGTTCTTC,CASRRLARRANEQFF
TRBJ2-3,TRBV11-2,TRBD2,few,TGTGCCAGCAGCCCGAGGGGCTCAACGGGAGGTACGCAGTATTTT,CASSPRGSTGGTQYF
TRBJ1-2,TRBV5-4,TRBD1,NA,TGTGCCAGCAGCCCACAGGGGCCTGAACCCTATGGCTACACCTTC,CASSPQGPEPYGYTF
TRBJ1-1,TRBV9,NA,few,TGTGCCAGCAGCGTAGGAGACAGGAACACTGAAGCTTTCTTT,CASSVGDRNTEAFF
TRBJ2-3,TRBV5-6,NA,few,TGTGCCAGCACCCGCGCCACCACAGATACGCAGTATTTT,CASTRATTDTQYF
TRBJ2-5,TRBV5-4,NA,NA,TGTGCCAGCAGCTTGTGGCCCGAGACCCAGTACTTC,CASSLWPETQYF
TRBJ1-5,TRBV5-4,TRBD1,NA,TGTGCCAGCAGCTTGGCCCCAGGGGGCGAGCAGCCCCAGCATTTT,CASSLAPGGEQPQHF
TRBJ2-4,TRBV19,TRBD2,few,TGTGCCAGTAGTATGAGACTAGCAAACATTCAGTACTTC,CASSMRLANIQYF
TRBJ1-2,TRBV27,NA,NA,TGTGCCAGCAGTTTATCACCCTGGACAGCTAGCTATGGCTACACCTTC,CASSLSPWTASYGYTF
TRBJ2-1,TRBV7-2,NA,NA,TGTGCCAGCAGCTTTAGGACAGAGCAGTTCTTC,CASSFRTEQFF
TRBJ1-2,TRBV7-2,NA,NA,TGTGCCAGCAGCAGCCGGCGGGGGCTCGGCTATGGCTACACCTTC,CASSSRRGLGYGYTF
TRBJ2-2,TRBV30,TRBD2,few,TGTGCCTGGAGCCGGGGGTCTAGCGGCGGAGGGTCACCCGGGGAGCTGTTTTTT,CAWSRGSSGGGSPGELFF
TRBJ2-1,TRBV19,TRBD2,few,TGTGCCAGTAGTATAGACGGGAGGGCCTACAATGAGCAGTTCTTC,CASSIDGRAYNEQFF
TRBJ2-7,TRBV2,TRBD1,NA,TGTGCCAGCAGTGAAGGGACAGGGGCCTACGAGCAGTACTTC,CASSEGTGAYEQYF
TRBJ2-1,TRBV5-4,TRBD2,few,TGTGCCAGCAGCTTGGCACTAGCGGGAAACAATGAGCAGTTCTTC,CASSLALAGNNEQFF
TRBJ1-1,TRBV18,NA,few,TGTGCCAGCTCACCAAGGGCGGACAAAGAAGCTTTCTTT,CASSPRADKEAFF
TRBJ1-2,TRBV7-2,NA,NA,TGTGCCAGCAGCCTCTATACTAACTATGGCTACACCTTC,CASSLYTNYGYTF
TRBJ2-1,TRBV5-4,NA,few,TGTGCCAGCAGCTTGGGCGACAGGCTGTACAATGAGCAGTTCTTC,CASSLGDRLYNEQFF
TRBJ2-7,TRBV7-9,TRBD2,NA,TGTGCCAGCAGCTTAGCGCTAGGAGCGGGATCCTCCTACGAGCAGTACTTC,CASSLALGAGSSYEQYF
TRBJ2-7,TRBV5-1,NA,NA,TGCGCCAGTACCCTCGGGGGGCTGAGTGAGCAGTACTTC,CASTLGGLSEQYF
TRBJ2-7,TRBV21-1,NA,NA,TGTGCCAGCAGCAAAGTTGTACAAGCCTACGAGCAGTACTTC,CASSKVVQAYEQYF
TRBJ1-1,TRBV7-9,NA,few,TGTGCCAGCACCCGGCAGGGGAACCTGAACACTGAAGCTTTCTTT,CASTRQGNLNTEAFF